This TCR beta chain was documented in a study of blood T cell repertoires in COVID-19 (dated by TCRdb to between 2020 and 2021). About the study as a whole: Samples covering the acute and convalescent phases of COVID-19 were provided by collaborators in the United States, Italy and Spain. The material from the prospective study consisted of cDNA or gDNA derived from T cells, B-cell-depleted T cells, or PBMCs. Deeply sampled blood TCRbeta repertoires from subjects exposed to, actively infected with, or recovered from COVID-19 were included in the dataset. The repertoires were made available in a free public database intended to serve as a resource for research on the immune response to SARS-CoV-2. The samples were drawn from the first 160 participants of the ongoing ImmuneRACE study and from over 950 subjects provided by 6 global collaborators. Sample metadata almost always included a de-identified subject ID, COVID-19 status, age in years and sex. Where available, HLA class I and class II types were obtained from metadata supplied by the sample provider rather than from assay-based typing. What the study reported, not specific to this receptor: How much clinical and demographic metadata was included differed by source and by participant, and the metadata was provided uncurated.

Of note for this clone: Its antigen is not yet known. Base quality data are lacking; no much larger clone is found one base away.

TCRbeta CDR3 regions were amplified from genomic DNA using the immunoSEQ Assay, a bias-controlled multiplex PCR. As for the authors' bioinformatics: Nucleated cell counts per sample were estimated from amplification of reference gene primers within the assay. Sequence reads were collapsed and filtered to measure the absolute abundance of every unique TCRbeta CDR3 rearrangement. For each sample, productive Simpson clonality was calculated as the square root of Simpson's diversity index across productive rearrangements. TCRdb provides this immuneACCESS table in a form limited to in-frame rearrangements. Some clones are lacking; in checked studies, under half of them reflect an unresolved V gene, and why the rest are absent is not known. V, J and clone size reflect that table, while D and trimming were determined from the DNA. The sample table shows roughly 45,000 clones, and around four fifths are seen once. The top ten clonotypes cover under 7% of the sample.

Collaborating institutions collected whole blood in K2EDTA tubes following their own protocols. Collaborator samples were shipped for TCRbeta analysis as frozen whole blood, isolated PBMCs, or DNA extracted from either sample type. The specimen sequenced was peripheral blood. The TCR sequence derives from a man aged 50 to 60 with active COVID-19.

The DNA sequence reads TGTGCCAGCAGTCCCCGAGCATCTGGGGCCAACGTCCTGACTTTC. Its protein reads: CASSPRASGANVLTF. The rearrangement combines TRBV27 with TRBJ2-6; the D gene assignment is ambiguous. Taken from the germline V gene (reference sequence), the CDR1 and CDR2 loops are MNHEY and SMNVEV. V and J are truncated by 5 bases and 1 base respectively, leaving an intervening sequence of 9 bases. Inclusive of the bounding cysteine and phenylalanine, the CDR3 is 15 residues long. The only DNA kept is the CDR3, 45 bases in frame from the first base.